These T cell receptor beta chains were read from a single sample in a study of shared clonotypes between healthy human individuals. Some clones are missing from TCRdb's copy, which holds only in-frame ones; the method was immunoSEQ multiplex PCR. The repertoire holds roughly 2.4 million clones, approximately 94% seen once, with 0.1% to 0.15% in the top ten. The specimen was naive CD4+ T cells sorted from blood. Receptor source: a young man in good health. Both conserved end residues are part of each CDR3. Each record gives: V gene, J gene, CDR3 protein.

TRBV28	TRBJ2-4	CASSPQTSRGANTLAKNIQYF
TRBV10-1	TRBJ2-3	CASSLSGGADTQYF
TRBV7-9	TRBJ2-3	CASSIPWPGEVADTQYF
TRBV5-1	TRBJ1-1	CASSLTGNTEAFF
TRBV11-1	TRBJ1-2	CASSSHRQAPYTF
TRBV6-5	TRBJ2-2	CASSYMENYSGELFF
TRBV6-5	TRBJ1-1	CASTHQGRGTTFF
TRBV29-1	TRBJ2-3	CSVGGAMRQASTDTQYF
TRBV18	TRBJ1-1	CASSPQLQGTNTEAFF
TRBV11-2	TRBJ2-3	CASSRRTTDTQYF
TRBV10-3	TRBJ2-7	CAISDSDRAYEQYF
TRBV6-6	TRBJ1-2	CASSYGTGSYSYGYTF
TRBV19	TRBJ1-3	CASSTSSGRGDTIYF
TRBV7-9	TRBJ2-2	CASSKTDRVGELFF
TRBV19	TRBJ1-2	CASSIGGPNYGYTF
TRBV7-9	TRBJ2-5	CASSPRGLPDQETQYF
TRBV6-5	TRBJ2-7	CASRPLGTGYEQYF
TRBV30	TRBJ2-3	CAWSSQGSDTQYF
TRBV6-1	TRBJ1-4	CASRKATNEKLFF
TRBV30	TRBJ2-7	CAWIPSGTSPYEQYF
TRBV5-6	TRBJ2-5	CAVRARWDQETQYF
TRBV6-5	TRBJ1-1	CASSQTGVNTEAFF
TRBV15	TRBJ1-1	CATSRDLGTRAFF
TRBV5-4	TRBJ2-7	CASSLPSDRSTYEQYF
TRBV7-8	TRBJ2-7	CASSTTSGTVHFYEQYF
TRBV6-5	TRBJ1-5	CASSYGEGQPQHF
TRBV29-1	TRBJ1-4	CSVPVGSFNEKLFF
TRBV5-1	TRBJ1-1	CASSLGSPGVEAFF
TRBV5-1	TRBJ2-5	CASSMDLETQYF
TRBV11-2	TRBJ1-2	CASSFLRGYSGYTF
TRBV10-3	TRBJ2-7	CAISDRGSSYEQYF
TRBV2	TRBJ1-5	CASSPLQGGQPQHF
TRBV7-2	TRBJ1-1	CASSLAATERGEAFF
TRBV6-8	TRBJ1-1	CASSLKLWVTEAFF
TRBV19	TRBJ1-2	CASRDYGYTF
TRBV6-1	TRBJ2-2	CASSDQGATTGELFF
TRBV9	TRBJ2-5	CASSSGLAGMKYQETQYF
TRBV2	TRBJ1-1	CASSEQGRGYTEAFF
TRBV4-3	TRBJ2-7	CASSHPGAGAAYEQYF
TRBV19	TRBJ2-4	CASTSYDGENIQYF
TRBV5-1	TRBJ2-2	CASSWGQGGPTGELFF
TRBV5-1	TRBJ2-5	CASSLGTSGASTQETQYF
TRBV6-5	TRBJ1-2	CASTNRWGYGYTF
TRBV28	TRBJ2-7	CASSLVFPGMNSYEQYF
TRBV11-1	TRBJ1-6	CASRQTGTNSPLHF